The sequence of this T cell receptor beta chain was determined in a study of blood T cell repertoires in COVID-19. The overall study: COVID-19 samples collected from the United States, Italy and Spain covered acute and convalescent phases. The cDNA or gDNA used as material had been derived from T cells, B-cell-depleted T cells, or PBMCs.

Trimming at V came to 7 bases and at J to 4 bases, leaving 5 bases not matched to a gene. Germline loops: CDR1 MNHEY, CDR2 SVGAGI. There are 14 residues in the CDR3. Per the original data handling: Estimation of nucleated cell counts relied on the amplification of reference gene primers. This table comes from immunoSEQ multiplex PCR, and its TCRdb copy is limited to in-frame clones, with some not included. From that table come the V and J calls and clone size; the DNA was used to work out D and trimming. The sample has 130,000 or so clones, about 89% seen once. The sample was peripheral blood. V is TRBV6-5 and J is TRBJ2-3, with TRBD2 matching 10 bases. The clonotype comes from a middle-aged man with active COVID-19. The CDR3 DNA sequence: TGTGCCAGCAAGCTAGCGGGGGCACCAGATACGCAGTATTTT. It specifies CASKLAGAPDTQYF.